Given below is one TCR beta chain in context. This sample was included in a study of blood T cell repertoires in COVID-19. Background on the study: Sites in the United States, Italy and Spain provided acute and convalescent COVID-19 samples. Nucleic acid was either cDNA or gDNA, and it came from T cells, B-cell-depleted T cells, or PBMCs.

As handled by the study authors: How many nucleated cells were present was estimated from reference gene primer amplification. Sequencing used immunoSEQ multiplex PCR; TCRdb keeps in-frame clones, though not all of them. V, J and clone size derive from that table, while D and trimming were established from the DNA sequence. The sample lists 150,000 to 200,000 clones; around 86% were seen once. The clonotype was recovered from a woman older than 75 in a cohort sampled during active or convalescent COVID-19. The sample taken for sequencing was peripheral blood.

The CDR3 loop reads CASSFADIQYF. CDR3 in DNA: TGTGCCAGCAGTTTTGCGGACATTCAGTACTTC. V usage is TRBV28 and J usage is TRBJ2-4; D call uncertain. CDR1 is MDHEN, CDR2 SYDVKM, per germline. Between the trimmed V and J ends, which lost 3 bases and 8 bases, there was a span of 5 bases. CDR3 size: 11 residues.